This entry is about one T cell receptor beta chain. The data were produced by immunoSEQ multiplex PCR, yet TCRdb's version contains in-frame clones alone and is incomplete. Of 100,000 to 150,000 clones in the sample, over 75% were seen once. Germline lookup yields CDR1 MDHEN and CDR2 SYDVKM. V lost 5 bases to trimming and J lost 1 base, with 22 bases between them. The length of the CDR3 is 18 residues. These data are taken from a study of control samples from healthy donors and cancer patients. This TCR came from a man aged 18 to 30 in good health. V usage is TRBV28 and J usage is TRBJ2-3, with D perhaps given as TRBD1 or TRBD2 (7 bases each). The sample comprised blood. The chain's CDR3 is CASSLPSSGQGGTDTQYF. Written as DNA, the CDR3 is TGTGCCAGCAGTCTGCCCTCTAGCGGCCAGGGGGGCACAGATACGCAGTATTTT.